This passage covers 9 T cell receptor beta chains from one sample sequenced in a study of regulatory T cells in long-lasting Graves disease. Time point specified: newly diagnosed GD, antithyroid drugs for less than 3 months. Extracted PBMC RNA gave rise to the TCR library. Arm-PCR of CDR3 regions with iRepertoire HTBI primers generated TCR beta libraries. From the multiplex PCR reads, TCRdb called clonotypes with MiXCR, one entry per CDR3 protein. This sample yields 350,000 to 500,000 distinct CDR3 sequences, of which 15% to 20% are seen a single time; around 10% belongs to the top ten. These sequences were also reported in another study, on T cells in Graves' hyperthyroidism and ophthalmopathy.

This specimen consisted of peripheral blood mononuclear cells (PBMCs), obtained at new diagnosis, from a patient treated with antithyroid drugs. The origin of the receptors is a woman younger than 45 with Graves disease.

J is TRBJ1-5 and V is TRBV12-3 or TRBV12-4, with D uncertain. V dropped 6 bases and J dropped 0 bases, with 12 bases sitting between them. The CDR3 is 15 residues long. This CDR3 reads CASSSGVFSNQPQHF. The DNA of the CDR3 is TGTGCCAGCAGCTCCGGGGTATTTAGCAATCAGCCCCAGCATTTT.

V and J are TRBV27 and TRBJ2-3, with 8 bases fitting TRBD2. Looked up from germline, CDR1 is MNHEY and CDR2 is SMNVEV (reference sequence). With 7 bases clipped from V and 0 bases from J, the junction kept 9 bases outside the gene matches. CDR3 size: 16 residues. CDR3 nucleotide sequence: TGTGCCAGCACCGCCTATAGCGGGGCTAGCACAGATACGCAGTATTTT. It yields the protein CASTAYSGASTDTQYF.

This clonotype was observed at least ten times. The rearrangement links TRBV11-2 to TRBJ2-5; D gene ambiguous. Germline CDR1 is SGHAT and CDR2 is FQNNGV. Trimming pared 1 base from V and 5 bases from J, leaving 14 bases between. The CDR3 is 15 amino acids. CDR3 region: CASSLGEVTRETQYF. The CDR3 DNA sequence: TGTGCCAGCAGCTTAGGAGAGGTGACAAGGGAGACCCAGTACTTC.

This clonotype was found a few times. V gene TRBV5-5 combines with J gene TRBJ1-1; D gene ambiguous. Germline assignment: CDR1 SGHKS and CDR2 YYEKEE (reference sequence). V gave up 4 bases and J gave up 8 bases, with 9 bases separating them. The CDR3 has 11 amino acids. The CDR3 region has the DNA TGTGCCAGCAGCCCGGCGGTAGAAGCTTTCTTT. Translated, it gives CASSPAVEAFF.

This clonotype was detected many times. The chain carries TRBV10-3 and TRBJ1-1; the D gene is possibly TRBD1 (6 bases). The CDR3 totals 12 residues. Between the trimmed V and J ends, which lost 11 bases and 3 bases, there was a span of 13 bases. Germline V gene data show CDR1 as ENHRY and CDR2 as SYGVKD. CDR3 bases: TGTGCCGTAGGGGGTAGGGACACTGAAGCTTTCTTT. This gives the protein CAVGGRDTEAFF.

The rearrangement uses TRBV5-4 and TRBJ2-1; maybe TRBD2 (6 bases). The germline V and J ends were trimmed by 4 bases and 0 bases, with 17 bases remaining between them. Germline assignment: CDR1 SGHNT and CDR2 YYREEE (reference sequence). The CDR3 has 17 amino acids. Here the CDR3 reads CASSPTSRGSSYNEQFF. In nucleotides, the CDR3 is TGTGCCAGCAGCCCTACGTCGCGGGGAAGCTCCTACAATGAGCAGTTCTTC.

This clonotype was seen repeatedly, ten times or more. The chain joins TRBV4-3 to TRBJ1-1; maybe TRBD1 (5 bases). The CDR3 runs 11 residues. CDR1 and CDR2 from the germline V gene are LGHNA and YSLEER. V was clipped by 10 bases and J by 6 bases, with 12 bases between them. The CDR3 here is CATMGGAEAFF. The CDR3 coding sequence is TGCGCCACCATGGGAGGGGCTGAAGCTTTCTTT.

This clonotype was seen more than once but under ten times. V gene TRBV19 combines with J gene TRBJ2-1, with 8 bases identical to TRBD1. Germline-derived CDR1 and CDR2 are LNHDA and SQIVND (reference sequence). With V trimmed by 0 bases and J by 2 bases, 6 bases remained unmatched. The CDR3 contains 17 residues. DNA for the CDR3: TGTGCCAGTAGTATAGATCTGGTCAGGGGGCCCTACAATGAGCAGTTCTTC. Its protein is CASSIDLVRGPYNEQFF.

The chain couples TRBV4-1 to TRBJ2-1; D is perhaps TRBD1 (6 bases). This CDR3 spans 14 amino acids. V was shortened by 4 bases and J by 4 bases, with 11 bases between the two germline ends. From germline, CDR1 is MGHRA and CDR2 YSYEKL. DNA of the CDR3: TGCGCCAGCAGCCGATCAGGACAGTACAATGAGCAGTTCTTC. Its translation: CASSRSGQYNEQFF.